One sample yielded the 26 T cell receptor beta chains listed below, sequenced in a study of CD8 T cells in ankylosing spondylitis. TCRdb used MiXCR to reprocess the 5' RACE reads, holding one entry per CDR3 protein. The repertoire holds roughly 240,000 distinct CDR3 sequences, around 32% seen once, with about 4.2% in the top ten. Input material: blood, either unsorted or a sorted T cell fraction (not recorded which). Receptor source: a male donor with ankylosing spondylitis or in good health (not recorded which).

This clonotype was counted at least ten times. This chain uses TRBV24-1 with TRBJ2-2; D perhaps matches TRBD2 (5 bases). The CDR3 is 15 residues long. The V end lost 9 bases, the J end lost 0 bases, and 13 bases lay between the germline ends. Germline values: CDR1 KGHDR, CDR2 SFDVKD. The DNA of the CDR3 is TGTGCCACCCAGAAACTAGGTTCGAACACCGGGGAGCTGTTTTTT. Translating it yields CATQKLGSNTGELFF.

The chain has TRBV12-3 or TRBV12-4 and TRBJ1-2, with TRBD1 identical over 7 bases. J gave up 4 bases and V 5 bases, and 10 bases lay outside the gene matches. The CDR3 loop spans 15 amino acids. CDR3 sequence: CASSVQGSAGYGYTF. The CDR3 DNA sequence: TGTGCCAGCAGTGTACAGGGGTCCGCAGGCTATGGCTACACCTTC.

V and J are TRBV29-1 and TRBJ2-1, with D perhaps matching TRBD2 (7 bases). Germline CDR1 is SQVTM and CDR2 is ANQGSEA. The V gene lost 6 bases and the J gene lost 9 bases, with 12 bases spanning the gap. The length of the CDR3 is 11 residues. The CDR3 DNA sequence: TGCAGCGTGGGGGGGCGGGGTGAGCAGTTCTTC. Protein sequence: CSVGGRGEQFF.

This chain connects TRBV5-1 to TRBJ2-1; D tentatively fits TRBD1 or TRBD2 (5 bases each). This CDR3 is built from 14 residues. Germline values: CDR1 SGHRS, CDR2 YFSETQ. V was trimmed by 4 bases and J by 6 bases, leaving 14 bases between them. The CDR3 is CASSRDDRANEQFF. The CDR3 coding sequence is TGCGCCAGCAGCCGGGACGATAGGGCCAATGAGCAGTTCTTC.

This clonotype was seen more than once but under ten times. The J gene is TRBJ2-7, the V gene TRBV11-2; either TRBD1 or TRBD2 may supply D (5 bases each). Looked up from germline, CDR1 is SGHAT and CDR2 is FQNNGV. The length of the CDR3 is 13 residues. The germline V and J ends were trimmed by 5 bases and 5 bases, with 13 bases remaining between them. The DNA for the CDR3 is TGTGCCAGCAGCCCGGGACCGCGGGACGAGCAGTACTTC. Translation: CASSPGPRDEQYF.

The gene calls are TRBV20-1 and TRBJ2-1; 10 nucleotides agree with TRBD2. The CDR3 runs to 14 residues. The V and J ends lost 0 bases and 10 bases, in that order; junction bases with no gene match: 6. CDR1 is DFQATT, CDR2 SNEGSKA, per germline (reference sequence). The CDR3 region has the DNA TGCAGTGCTAGAGACAGCGGGGGGGCCTGGGAGCAGTTCTTC. It encodes CSARDSGGAWEQFF.

The V call is TRBV7-2, the J call TRBJ2-2; D is uncertain. The CDR3 spans 13 residues. The germline gives CDR1 SGHTA, CDR2 FQGNSA. Between the trimmed V and J ends, which lost 4 bases and 1 base, there was a span of 4 bases. This CDR3 is CASSSLNTGELFF. In DNA form, the CDR3 reads TGTGCCAGCAGCTCGTTGAACACCGGGGAGCTGTTTTTT.

The J gene is TRBJ2-1, the V gene TRBV25-1, with D maybe TRBD2 (5 bases). V lost 2 bases to trimming and J lost 4 bases, with 9 bases between them. There are 14 residues in the CDR3. Germline CDR1 reads MGHDK; CDR2 reads SYGVNS. For the CDR3, the DNA is TGTGCCAGCAGTGAAGCGGGCCCGTACAATGAGCAGTTCTTC. It encodes CASSEAGPYNEQFF. Full variable domain (outside the CDR3, taken from reference TRBV25-1 and TRBJ2-1): EADIYQTPRYLVIGTGKKITLECSQTMGHDKMYWYQQDPGMELHLIHYSYGVNSTEKGDLSSESTVSRIRTEHFPLTLESARPSHTSQYLCASSEAGPYNEQFFGPGTRLTVL.

There are a few counts of this clonotype. The V and J genes are TRBV20-1 and TRBJ2-7, with 12 positions matching TRBD2. Germline V gene data show CDR1 as DFQATT and CDR2 as SNEGSKA (reference sequence). V lost 1 base and J lost 2; bases outside the gene matches: 3. CDR3 size: 15 residues. The CDR3 DNA reads TGCAGTGCTAGAGCACTAGCGGGGGGAGCCTACGAGCAGTACTTC. Protein: CSARALAGGAYEQYF.

Only a few counts were recorded for this clonotype. One junction end disagrees with the germline gene, perhaps due to a read error. The chain has TRBV29-1 and TRBJ1-1; D is undetermined. CDR1 and CDR2 (germline): SQVTM, ANQGSEA. CDR3 size: 10 residues. For the CDR3, the DNA is TGCAGCGTTGAAGATCCAGGTGGCCGATTT. Its protein is CSVEDPGGRF.

The gene calls are TRBV7-9 and TRBJ2-5; D remains unclear. The CDR3 length is 14 residues. CDR1 is SEHNR and CDR2 is FQNEAQ in the germline V gene (reference sequence). V was shortened by 2 bases and J by 5 bases, with 12 bases between the two germline ends. CDR3 coding DNA: TGTGCCAGCAGCTTAAATACCCACTCCGAGACCCAGTACTTC. The encoded protein is CASSLNTHSETQYF.

V gene TRBV5-5 combines with J gene TRBJ2-1; 11 positions match TRBD2. The germline gives CDR1 SGHKS, CDR2 YYEKEE (reference sequence). CDR3 size: 16 residues. V lost 4 bases and J lost 0; bases outside the gene matches: 3. CDR3 sequence reads: CASSIGLAGSYNEQFF. For the CDR3, the DNA is TGTGCCAGCAGCATAGGACTAGCGGGCTCCTACAATGAGCAGTTCTTC.

The chain recombines TRBV29-1 with TRBJ1-4; the match to TRBD1 covers 10 bases. CDR3 size: 13 residues. V dropped 7 bases and J dropped 7; count of bases not matched to a gene: 6. The germline V gene has CDR1 SQVTM and CDR2 ANQGSEA. The CDR3 region has the DNA TGCAGCGCCACCGGGACAGGGGCTGAAAAACTGTTTTTT. This sequence encodes CSATGTGAEKLFF. Full variable domain (outside the CDR3, taken from reference TRBV29-1 and TRBJ1-4): SAVISQKPSRDICQRGTSLTIQCQVDSQVTMMFWYRQQPGQSLTLIATANQGSEATYESGFVIDKFPISRPNLTFSTLTVSNMSPEDSSIYLCSATGTGAEKLFFGSGTQLSVL.

V and J are TRBV12-3 or TRBV12-4 and TRBJ2-7; TRBD1 aligns across 8 bases. V lost 5 bases to trimming and J lost 1 base; unmatched junction nucleotides: 4. There are 14 residues in the CDR3. CDR3 amino acids: CASSDQGASYEQYF. As DNA, the CDR3 is TGTGCCAGCAGTGATCAGGGGGCTTCCTACGAGCAGTACTTC.

This clonotype came up a few times. This sequence joins TRBV10-3 and TRBJ2-5, with 11 bases lining up with TRBD1. The germline CDR1 and CDR2 sequences are ENHRY and SYGVKD. J was trimmed by 10 bases and V by 6 bases; bases with no gene match: 13. The CDR3 extends over 15 amino acids. The CDR3 sequence: CAIRDAGTGGQDQYF. In DNA form, the CDR3 reads TGTGCCATCAGGGACGCCGGGACAGGGGGACAGGACCAGTACTTC.

This clonotype was seen many times. This rearrangement joins TRBV20-1 to TRBJ1-5, with D possibly matching TRBD1 (5 bases). CDR3 length equals 13 residues. Germline lookup yields CDR1 DFQATT and CDR2 SNEGSKA (reference sequence). Trimming removed 6 bases at V and 3 bases at J, with 12 bases between. The CDR3 DNA sequence: TGCAGTGCCAACTGGGGGTACAATCAGCCCCAGCATTTT. Translating gives CSANWGYNQPQHF.

The J gene is TRBJ2-1, the V gene TRBV28; 9 nucleotides match TRBD2. With V trimmed by 3 bases and J by 7 bases, 7 bases remained unmatched. The germline gives CDR1 MDHEN, CDR2 SYDVKM. The CDR3 has 15 amino acids. CDR3 protein: CASSFSLAGWNEQFF. The CDR3, as DNA: TGTGCCAGCAGTTTCTCGCTAGCGGGGTGGAATGAGCAGTTCTTC.

This clonotype appeared a few times. V usage is TRBV18 and J usage is TRBJ2-3, with D perhaps assigned TRBD1 or TRBD2 (5 bases each). This CDR3 has 13 amino acids. Deletions cut 0 bases from V and 5 bases from J, with 6 bases between. Germline V CDR1 and CDR2: KGHSH, LQKENI. CDR3 nucleotide sequence: TGTGCCAGCTCACCACCGGGGGTAGATACGCAGTATTTT. Translation gives CASSPPGVDTQYF.

V gene TRBV7-9 combines with J gene TRBJ2-1; D is unclear. The V end was cut by 1 base, the J end by 6 bases, with 13 bases between. CDR3 size: 15 residues. Germline assignment: CDR1 SEHNR and CDR2 FQNEAQ (reference sequence). The CDR3 protein is CASSLGVSGTNEQFF. The CDR3 coding sequence is TGTGCCAGCAGCTTAGGAGTTTCGGGTACCAATGAGCAGTTCTTC. The full variable domain, completed using reference TRBV7-9 and TRBJ2-1, is DTGVSQNPRHKITKRGQNVTFRCDPISEHNRLYWYRQTLGQGPEFLTYFQNEAQLEKSRLLSDRFSAERPKGSFSTLEIQRTEQGDSAMYLCASSLGVSGTNEQFFGPGTRLTVL.

This clonotype was seen repeatedly, ten times or more. V and J are TRBV20-1 and TRBJ1-5, with D maybe TRBD1 (5 bases). V lost 3 bases and J lost 6, with 12 bases in between. Germline V gives CDR1 DFQATT, CDR2 SNEGSKA (reference sequence). CDR3 size: 13 residues. The CDR3 sequence is CSARGLESQPQHF. In nucleotides, the CDR3 is TGCAGTGCTAGGGGACTAGAGAGTCAGCCCCAGCATTTT.

This clonotype was found a few times. CDR3 nucleotide sequence: TGCAGCGCCACCCCACAGGGGCGGTACGAGCAGTACTTC. Its translation: CSATPQGRYEQYF. The J gene is TRBJ2-7, the V gene TRBV29-1, with 7 bases matching TRBD1. This CDR3 has 13 residues. Germline CDR1 is SQVTM and CDR2 is ANQGSEA. Unmatched junction bases numbered 10, after V lost 7 bases and J lost 4 bases.

V usage is TRBV20-1 and J usage is TRBJ2-2; 9 bases fit TRBD1. This CDR3 has 16 residues. V shed 6 bases, J shed 4 bases, and the junction held 12 bases outside the gene matches. Germline CDR1 DFQATT, CDR2 SNEGSKA (reference sequence). The CDR3 region is CSATGTGRSGTGELFF. The DNA for the CDR3 is TGCAGTGCAACCGGGACAGGGAGGTCGGGCACCGGGGAGCTGTTTTTT.

This clonotype occurred a few times. CDR3 loop: CSVEVTAGGLGSYEQYF. CDR3 DNA: TGCAGCGTTGAAGTTACAGCGGGAGGGCTTGGCTCCTACGAGCAGTACTTC. The V gene is TRBV29-1, the J gene TRBJ2-7; 10 bases match TRBD2. Germline V gene data show CDR1 as SQVTM and CDR2 as ANQGSEA. The CDR3 has 17 amino acids. The J segment lost 0 bases and the V segment lost 1 base, leaving 9 bases of the junction unmatched.

The chain couples TRBV5-1 to TRBJ2-2; D is undetermined. Trimming left V 0 bases short and J 1 base short, with 10 bases between. The CDR3 is made up of 16 amino acids. Germline CDR1 reads SGHRS; CDR2 reads YFSETQ. Written as DNA, the CDR3 is TGCGCCAGCAGCTTGGCCTCCCCAGGGAACACCGGGGAGCTGTTTTTT. This codes for CASSLASPGNTGELFF.

Comment on this clonotype: One end of the junction fails to match germline, which may point to a read error. The V gene is TRBV10-3, the J gene TRBJ2-1; maybe TRBD1 (7 bases). The CDR3 runs 15 residues. Germline CDR1 ENHRY, CDR2 SYGVKD. CDR3 DNA: TGTGCCATCAGTTGGACAGGCTGGGGGGACAATGACCAGTTCTTC. Its translation: CAISWTGWGDNDQFF.

The CDR3 sequence is CASSDGVRDRGEKLFF. The CDR3 DNA is TGTGCCAGCAGTGACGGAGTCCGGGACCGGGGGGAAAAACTGTTTTTT. The genes are TRBV6-4 and TRBJ1-4, with TRBD1 as a possible D gene (5 bases). The CDR3 totals 16 residues. CDR1 is MRHNA and CDR2 is SNTAGT in the germline V gene. V lost 2 bases and J 8 bases, leaving 18 bases between the germline ends.